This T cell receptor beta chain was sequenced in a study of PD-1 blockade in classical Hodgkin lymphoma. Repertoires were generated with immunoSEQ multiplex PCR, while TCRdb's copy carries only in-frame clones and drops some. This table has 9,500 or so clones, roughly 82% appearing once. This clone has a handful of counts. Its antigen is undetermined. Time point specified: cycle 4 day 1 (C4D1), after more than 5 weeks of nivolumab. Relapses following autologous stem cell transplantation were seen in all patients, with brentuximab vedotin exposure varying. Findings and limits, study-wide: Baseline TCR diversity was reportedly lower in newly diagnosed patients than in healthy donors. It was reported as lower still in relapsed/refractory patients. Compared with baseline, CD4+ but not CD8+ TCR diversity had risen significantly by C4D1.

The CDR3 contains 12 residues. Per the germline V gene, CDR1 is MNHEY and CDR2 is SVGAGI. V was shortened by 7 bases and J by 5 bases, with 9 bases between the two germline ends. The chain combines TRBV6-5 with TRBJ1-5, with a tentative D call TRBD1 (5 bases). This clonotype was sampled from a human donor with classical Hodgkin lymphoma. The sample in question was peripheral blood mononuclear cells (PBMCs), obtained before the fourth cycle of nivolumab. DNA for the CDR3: TGTGCCAGCAAGACAGATCATCAGCCCCAGCATTTT. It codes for CASKTDHQPQHF.